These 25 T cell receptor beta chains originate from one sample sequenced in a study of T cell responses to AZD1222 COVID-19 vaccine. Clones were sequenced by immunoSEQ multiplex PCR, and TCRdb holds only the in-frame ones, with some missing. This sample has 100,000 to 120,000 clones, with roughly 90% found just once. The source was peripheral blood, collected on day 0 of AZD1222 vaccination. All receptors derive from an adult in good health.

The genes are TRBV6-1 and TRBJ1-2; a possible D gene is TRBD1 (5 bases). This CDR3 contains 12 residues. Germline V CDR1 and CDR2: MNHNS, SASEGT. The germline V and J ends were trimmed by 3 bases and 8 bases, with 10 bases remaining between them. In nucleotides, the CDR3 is TGTGCCAGCAGTGATCAGGGTTCCGGCTACACCTTC. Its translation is CASSDQGSGYTF.

The CDR3 region is CASSWAPGPTGRNTEAFF. As DNA, the CDR3 is TGCGCCAGCAGCTGGGCACCGGGCCCTACGGGGCGAAACACTGAAGCTTTCTTT. J is TRBJ1-1 and V is TRBV5-1; D is perhaps TRBD1 (5 bases). V shed 3 bases and J shed 2 bases, with 23 bases lying between them. Germline V gene data show CDR1 as SGHRS and CDR2 as YFSETQ. The CDR3 consists of 18 residues. Full variable domain (rest looked up from reference TRBV5-1 and TRBJ1-1): KAGVTQTPRYLIKTRGQQVTLSCSPISGHRSVSWYQQTPGQGLQFLFEYFSETQRNKGNFPGRFSGRQFSNSRSEMNVSTLELGDSALYLCASSWAPGPTGRNTEAFFGQGTRLTVV.

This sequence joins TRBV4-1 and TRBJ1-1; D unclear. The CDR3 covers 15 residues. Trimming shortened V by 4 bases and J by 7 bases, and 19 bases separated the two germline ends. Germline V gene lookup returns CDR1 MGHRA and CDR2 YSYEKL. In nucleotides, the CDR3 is TGCGCCAGCAGCCCCACCTTGAGGTCGACCAATGAAGCTTTCTTT. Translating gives CASSPTLRSTNEAFF.

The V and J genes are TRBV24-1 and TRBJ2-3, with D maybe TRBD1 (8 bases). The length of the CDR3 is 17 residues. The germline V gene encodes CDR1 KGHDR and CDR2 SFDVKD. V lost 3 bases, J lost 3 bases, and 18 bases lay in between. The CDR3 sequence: CATSDPRTGGDTDTQYF. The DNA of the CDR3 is TGTGCCACCAGTGATCCGAGAACAGGGGGGGATACAGATACGCAGTATTTT.

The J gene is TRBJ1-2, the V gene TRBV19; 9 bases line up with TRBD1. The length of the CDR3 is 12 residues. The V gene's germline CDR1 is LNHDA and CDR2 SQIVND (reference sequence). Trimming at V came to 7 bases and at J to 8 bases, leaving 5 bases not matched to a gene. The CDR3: CASTQGAWGYTF. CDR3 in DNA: TGTGCCAGTACACAGGGGGCATGGGGCTACACCTTC.

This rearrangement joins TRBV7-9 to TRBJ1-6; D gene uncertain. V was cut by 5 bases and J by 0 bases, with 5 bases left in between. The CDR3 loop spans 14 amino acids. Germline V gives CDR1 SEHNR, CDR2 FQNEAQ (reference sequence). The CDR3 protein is CASSQSSYNSPLHF. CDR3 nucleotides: TGTGCCAGCAGCCAGAGCTCCTATAATTCACCCCTCCACTTT. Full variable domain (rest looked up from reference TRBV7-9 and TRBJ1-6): DTGVSQNPRHKITKRGQNVTFRCDPISEHNRLYWYRQTLGQGPEFLTYFQNEAQLEKSRLLSDRFSAERPKGSFSTLEIQRTEQGDSAMYLCASSQSSYNSPLHFGNGTRLTVT.

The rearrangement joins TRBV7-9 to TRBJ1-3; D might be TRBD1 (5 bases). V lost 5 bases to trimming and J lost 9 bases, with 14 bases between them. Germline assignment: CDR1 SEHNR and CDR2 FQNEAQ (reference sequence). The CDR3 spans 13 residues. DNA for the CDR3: TGTGCCAGCAGCCCACAGGAATTCGGCACCATATATTTT. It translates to CASSPQEFGTIYF.

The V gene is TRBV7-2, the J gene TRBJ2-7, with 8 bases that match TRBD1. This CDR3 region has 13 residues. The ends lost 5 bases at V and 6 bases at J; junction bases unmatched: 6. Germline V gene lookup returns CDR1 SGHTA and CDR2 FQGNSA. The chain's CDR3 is CASSQGQVSEQYF. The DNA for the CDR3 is TGTGCCAGCAGCCAGGGACAGGTTAGCGAGCAGTACTTC.

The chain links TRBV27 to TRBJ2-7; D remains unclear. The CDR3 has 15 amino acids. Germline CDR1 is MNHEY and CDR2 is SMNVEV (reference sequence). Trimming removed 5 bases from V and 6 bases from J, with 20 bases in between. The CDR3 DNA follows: TGTGCCAGCAGTGACATCAGGAGAGAGCACGGCGAGCAGTACTTC. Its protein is CASSDIRREHGEQYF.

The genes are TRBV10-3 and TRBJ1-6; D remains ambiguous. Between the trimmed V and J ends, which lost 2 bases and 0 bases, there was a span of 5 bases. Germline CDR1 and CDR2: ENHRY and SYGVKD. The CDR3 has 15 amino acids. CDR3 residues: CAISELSSYNSPLHF. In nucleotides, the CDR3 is TGTGCCATCAGTGAGCTGAGCTCCTATAATTCACCCCTCCACTTT.

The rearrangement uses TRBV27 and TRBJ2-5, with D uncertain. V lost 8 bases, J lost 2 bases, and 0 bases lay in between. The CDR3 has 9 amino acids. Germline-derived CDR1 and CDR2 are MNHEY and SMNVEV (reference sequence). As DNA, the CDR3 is TGTGCCAGCCAAGAGACCCAGTACTTC. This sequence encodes CASQETQYF.

Here the CDR3 reads CASSKMATSQNTEAFF. For the CDR3, the DNA is TGCGCCAGCAGCAAAATGGCTACCAGTCAGAACACTGAAGCTTTCTTT. The V call is TRBV5-1, the J call TRBJ1-1; D not resolved. The CDR3 is 16 amino acids. The germline V gene has CDR1 SGHRS and CDR2 YFSETQ. V lost 4 bases to trimming and J lost 1 base, with 17 bases between them. The variable domain in full, with the rest retrieved from reference TRBV5-1 and TRBJ1-1, is KAGVTQTPRYLIKTRGQQVTLSCSPISGHRSVSWYQQTPGQGLQFLFEYFSETQRNKGNFPGRFSGRQFSNSRSEMNVSTLELGDSALYLCASSKMATSQNTEAFFGQGTRLTVV.

CDR3 coding DNA: TGTGCCAGCACCCCCGTAGGGGTGGGGGCCAACGTCCTGACTTTC. Translating gives CASTPVGVGANVLTF. This chain joins TRBV2 and TRBJ2-6, with TRBD1 as a possible D gene (5 bases). The germline V and J ends were trimmed by 7 bases and 4 bases, with 14 bases remaining between them. CDR1 is SNHLY, CDR2 FYNNEI, per germline. CDR3 length equals 15 residues.

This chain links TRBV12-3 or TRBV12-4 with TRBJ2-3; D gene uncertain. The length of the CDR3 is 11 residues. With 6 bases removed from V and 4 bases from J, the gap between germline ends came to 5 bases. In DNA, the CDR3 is TGTGCCAGCAGCGAGGCAGATACGCAGTATTTT. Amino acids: CASSEADTQYF.

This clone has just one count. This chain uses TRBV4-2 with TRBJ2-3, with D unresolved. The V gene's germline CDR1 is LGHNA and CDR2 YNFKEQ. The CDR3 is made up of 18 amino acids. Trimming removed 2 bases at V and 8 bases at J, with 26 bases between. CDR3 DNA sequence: TGTGCCAGCAGCCAACCCTCTGTCGGAGCTCTAACGGACGGTACGCAGTATTTT. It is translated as CASSQPSVGALTDGTQYF.

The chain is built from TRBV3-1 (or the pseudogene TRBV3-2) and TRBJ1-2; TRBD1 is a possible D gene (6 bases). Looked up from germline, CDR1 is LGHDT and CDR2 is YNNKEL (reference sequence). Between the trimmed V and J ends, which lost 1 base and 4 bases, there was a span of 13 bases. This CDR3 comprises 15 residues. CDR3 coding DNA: TGTGCCAGCAGCCAAGGGGGACACTTTCTCTATGGCTACACCTTC. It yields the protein CASSQGGHFLYGYTF.

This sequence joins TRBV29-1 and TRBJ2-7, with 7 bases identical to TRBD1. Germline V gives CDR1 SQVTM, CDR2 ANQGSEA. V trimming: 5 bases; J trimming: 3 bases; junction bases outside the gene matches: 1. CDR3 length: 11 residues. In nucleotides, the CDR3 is TGCAGCGTTAGGGACAGCTACGAGCAGTACTTC. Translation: CSVRDSYEQYF.

The CDR3 DNA reads TGTGCCAGCAGTTCTGACAGGGCTGGCTACACCTTC. Residues: CASSSDRAGYTF. This sequence joins TRBV12-3 or TRBV12-4 and TRBJ1-2; 7 bases fit TRBD1. This CDR3 region has 12 residues. The V segment lost 4 bases and the J segment 7 bases; nucleotides outside the gene matches: 3.

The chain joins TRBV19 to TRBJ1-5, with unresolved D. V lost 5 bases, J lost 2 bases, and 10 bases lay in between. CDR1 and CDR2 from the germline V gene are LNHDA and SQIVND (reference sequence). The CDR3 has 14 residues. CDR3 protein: CASSVTGGNQPQHF. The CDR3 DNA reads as TGTGCCAGTAGTGTAACCGGCGGCAATCAGCCCCAGCATTTT.

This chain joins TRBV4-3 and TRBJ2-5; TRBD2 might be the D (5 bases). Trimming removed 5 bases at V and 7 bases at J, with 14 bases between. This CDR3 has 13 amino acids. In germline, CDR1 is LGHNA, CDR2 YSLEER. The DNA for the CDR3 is TGCGCCAGCAGCACACAAGAGGGTGGGACCCAGTACTTC. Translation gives CASSTQEGGTQYF.

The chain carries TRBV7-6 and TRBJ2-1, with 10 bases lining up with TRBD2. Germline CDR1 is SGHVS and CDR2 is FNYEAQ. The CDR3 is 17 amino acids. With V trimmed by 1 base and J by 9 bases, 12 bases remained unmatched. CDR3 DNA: TGTGCCAGCAGCTTAGGGCCGGGGGGACTAGCGCTTGTTGAGCAGTTCTTC. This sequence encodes CASSLGPGGLALVEQFF. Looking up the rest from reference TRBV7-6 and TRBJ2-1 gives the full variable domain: GAGVSQSPRYKVTKRGQDVALRCDPISGHVSLYWYRQALGQGPEFLTYFNYEAQQDKSGLPNDRFSAERPEGSISTLTIQRTEQRDSAMYRCASSLGPGGLALVEQFFGPGTRLTVL.

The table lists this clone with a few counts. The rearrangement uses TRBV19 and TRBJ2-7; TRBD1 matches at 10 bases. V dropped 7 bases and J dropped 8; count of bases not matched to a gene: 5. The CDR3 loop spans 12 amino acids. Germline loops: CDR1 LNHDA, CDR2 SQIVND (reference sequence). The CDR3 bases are TGTGCCAGTAAGGGACAGGGGTCCCAGCAGTACTTC. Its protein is CASKGQGSQQYF.

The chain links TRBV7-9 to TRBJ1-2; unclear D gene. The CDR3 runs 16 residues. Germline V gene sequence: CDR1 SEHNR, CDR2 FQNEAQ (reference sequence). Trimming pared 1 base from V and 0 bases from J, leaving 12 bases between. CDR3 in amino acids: CASSLVNTDTNYGYTF. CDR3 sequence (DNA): TGTGCCAGCAGCTTAGTAAACACAGACACTAACTATGGCTACACCTTC.

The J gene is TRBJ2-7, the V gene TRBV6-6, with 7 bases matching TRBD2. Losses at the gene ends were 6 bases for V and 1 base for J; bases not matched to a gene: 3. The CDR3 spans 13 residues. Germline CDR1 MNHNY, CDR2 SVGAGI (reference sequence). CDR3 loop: CASRGGGSYEQYF. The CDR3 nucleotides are TGTGCCAGCAGGGGGGGAGGGTCCTACGAGCAGTACTTC.

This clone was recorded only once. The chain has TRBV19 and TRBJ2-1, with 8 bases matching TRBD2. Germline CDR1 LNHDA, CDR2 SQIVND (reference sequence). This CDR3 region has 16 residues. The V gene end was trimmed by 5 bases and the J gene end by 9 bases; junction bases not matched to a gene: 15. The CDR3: CASSLPGSGGLFEQFF. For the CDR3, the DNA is TGTGCCAGTAGTCTCCCGGGGAGCGGGGGATTGTTTGAGCAGTTCTTC.